One T cell receptor beta chain is described in this entry. Its specificity is unknown. The assay was immunoSEQ multiplex PCR, and TCRdb's table has in-frame clones only and misses some. The sample shows fewer than 120,000 clones, around 90% of them seen only once. The CDR3 sequence is 12 residues long. From germline, CDR1 is MDHEN and CDR2 SYDVKM. V gave up 11 bases and J gave up 4 bases; unmatched junction bases: 5. This sample is part of a study of T cell responses to AZD1222 COVID-19 vaccine. Study results and limitations: White British ancestry dominated among donors, who included more females, and clonal diversity was possibly underestimated. Across spike, vaccine-associated CD4 TCRs were found, dominant at 160-218 and 743-854.

The sample here was peripheral blood, taken 28 days after the second AZD1222 dose. The sequence was collected from an adult who received the AZD1222 COVID-19 vaccine. V usage is TRBV28 and J usage is TRBJ1-1, with 9 positions matching TRBD1. The CDR3, as DNA: TGTGCCGTACAGGGGGCCGCCACTGAAGCTTTCTTT. This codes for CAVQGAATEAFF.